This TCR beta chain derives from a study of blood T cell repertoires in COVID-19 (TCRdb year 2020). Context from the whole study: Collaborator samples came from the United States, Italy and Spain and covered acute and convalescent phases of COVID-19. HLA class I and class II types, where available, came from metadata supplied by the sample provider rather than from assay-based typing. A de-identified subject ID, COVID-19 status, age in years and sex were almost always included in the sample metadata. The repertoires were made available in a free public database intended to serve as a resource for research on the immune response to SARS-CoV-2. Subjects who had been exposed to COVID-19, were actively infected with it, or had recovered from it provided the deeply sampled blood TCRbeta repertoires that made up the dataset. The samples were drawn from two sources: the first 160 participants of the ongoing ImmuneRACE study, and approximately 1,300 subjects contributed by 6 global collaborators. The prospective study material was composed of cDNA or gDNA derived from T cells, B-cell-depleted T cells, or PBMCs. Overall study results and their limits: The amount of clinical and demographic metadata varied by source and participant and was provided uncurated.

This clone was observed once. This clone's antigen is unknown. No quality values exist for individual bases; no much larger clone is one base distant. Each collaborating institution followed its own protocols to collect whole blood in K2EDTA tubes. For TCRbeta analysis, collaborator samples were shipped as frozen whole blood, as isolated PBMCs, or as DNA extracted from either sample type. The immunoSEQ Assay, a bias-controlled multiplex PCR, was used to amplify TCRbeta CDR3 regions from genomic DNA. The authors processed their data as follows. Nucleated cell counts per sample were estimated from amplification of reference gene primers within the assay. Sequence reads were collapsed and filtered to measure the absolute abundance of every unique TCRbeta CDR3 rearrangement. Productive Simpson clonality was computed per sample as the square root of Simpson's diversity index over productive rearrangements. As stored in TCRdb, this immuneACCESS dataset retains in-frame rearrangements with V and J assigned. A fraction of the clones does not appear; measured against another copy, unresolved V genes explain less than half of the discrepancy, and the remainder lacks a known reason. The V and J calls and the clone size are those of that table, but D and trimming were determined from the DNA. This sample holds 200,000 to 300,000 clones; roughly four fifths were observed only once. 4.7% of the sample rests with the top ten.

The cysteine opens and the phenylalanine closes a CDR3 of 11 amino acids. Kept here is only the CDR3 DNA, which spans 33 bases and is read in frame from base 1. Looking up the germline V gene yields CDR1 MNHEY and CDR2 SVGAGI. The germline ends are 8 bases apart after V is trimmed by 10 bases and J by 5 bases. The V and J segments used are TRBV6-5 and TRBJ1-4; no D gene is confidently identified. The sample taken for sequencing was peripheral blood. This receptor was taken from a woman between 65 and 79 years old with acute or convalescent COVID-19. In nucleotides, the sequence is TGTGCCACCCACAGAAATGAAAAACTGTTTTTT. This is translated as CATHRNEKLFF.